Listed here are 18 T cell receptor beta chains from one sample, sequenced in a study of control samples from healthy donors and cancer patients. TCRdb's copy holds only in-frame clones and misses some; the assay was immunoSEQ multiplex PCR. The table lists 100,000 or so clones, approximately 83% of them singletons. The sequenced sample was blood. Receptors originate from a woman aged 45-59 years in good health.

The rearrangement uses TRBV3-1 (or the pseudogene TRBV3-2) and TRBJ2-7, with D maybe TRBD1 (6 bases). Trimming shortened V by 3 bases and J by 3 bases, and 12 bases separated the two germline ends. The CDR3 has 14 residues. Germline V gene data show CDR1 as LGHDT and CDR2 as YNNKEL (reference sequence). CDR3 in amino acids: CASSHGGPDYEQYF. The CDR3 nucleotides read TGTGCCAGCAGCCATGGGGGCCCTGACTACGAGCAGTACTTC.

The chain carries TRBV3-1 (or the pseudogene TRBV3-2) and TRBJ2-2; 12 bases map to TRBD2. CDR1 LGHDT and CDR2 YNNKEL come from the germline V gene (reference sequence). The CDR3 loop spans 17 amino acids. V was clipped by 1 base and J by 7 bases; unmatched bases: 7. The CDR3 reads CASSQGVLAGGLGELFF. The CDR3 DNA reads as TGTGCCAGCAGCCAAGGAGTCCTAGCGGGAGGGCTCGGGGAGCTGTTTTTT.

The rearrangement uses TRBV28 and TRBJ1-5; TRBD1 matches 7 bases. V gave up 3 bases and J gave up 2 bases; unmatched junction bases: 7. Germline V CDR1 and CDR2: MDHEN, SYDVKM. The CDR3 contains 16 residues. In DNA, the CDR3 is TGTGCCAGCAGTTTCAATAGGGGGCTTGGCAATCAGCCCCAGCATTTT. Translated: CASSFNRGLGNQPQHF.

This clone was observed a single time. The chain carries TRBV3-1 (or the pseudogene TRBV3-2) and TRBJ2-2, with a tentative D call TRBD2 (5 bases). The germline CDR1 and CDR2 sequences are LGHDT and YNNKEL (reference sequence). The CDR3 covers 14 residues. Trimming took 1 base from V and 5 from J, leaving 8 bases between them. The DNA for the CDR3 is TGTGCCAGCAGCCAAGTGGGCGGGACCGGGGAGCTGTTTTTT. It encodes CASSQVGGTGELFF.

This chain connects TRBV2 to TRBJ1-4; D ambiguous. The CDR3 extends over 14 amino acids. V lost 10 bases and J lost 2, with 14 bases in between. Germline lookup yields CDR1 SNHLY and CDR2 FYNNEI. The DNA of the CDR3 is TGTGCCACCAGATCAAGGGAGACTAATGAAAAACTGTTTTTT. It yields the protein CATRSRETNEKLFF.

The table lists this clone with a few counts. The chain has TRBV12-3 or TRBV12-4 and TRBJ1-2, with 9 nucleotides matching TRBD1. The CDR3 consists of 13 residues. Trimming cost V 6 bases and J 4 bases; bases outside gene matches: 3. CDR3 loop: CASRQTGGYGYTF. As DNA, the CDR3 is TGTGCCAGCAGGCAGACAGGGGGCTATGGCTACACCTTC.

This clone has more than one count but fewer than ten. The rearrangement uses TRBV19 and TRBJ1-1, with D possibly TRBD1 on 5 matching bases. V was shortened by 4 bases and J by 3 bases, with 9 bases between the two germline ends. This CDR3 is 13 amino acids long. The V gene's germline CDR1 is LNHDA and CDR2 SQIVND (reference sequence). The CDR3 DNA reads TGTGCCAGTAGTAAGGGGCGAGACACTGAAGCTTTCTTT. This codes for CASSKGRDTEAFF.

The V call is TRBV5-1, the J call TRBJ1-4; unclear D gene. Germline V gene data show CDR1 as SGHRS and CDR2 as YFSETQ. Trimming took off 8 bases at V and 8 bases at J, with 25 bases between the two ends. The length of the CDR3 is 16 residues. CDR3 sequence: CASRTSDRPASEKLFF. CDR3 DNA sequence: TGCGCCAGTCGGACTTCGGATCGACCGGCAAGCGAAAAACTGTTTTTT. The full variable domain, with the rest looked up from reference TRBV5-1 and TRBJ1-4, is KAGVTQTPRYLIKTRGQQVTLSCSPISGHRSVSWYQQTPGQGLQFLFEYFSETQRNKGNFPGRFSGRQFSNSRSEMNVSTLELGDSALYLCASRTSDRPASEKLFFGSGTQLSVL.

By share, this clone counts as medium-sized. The chain is built from TRBV19 and TRBJ1-3; D is unresolved. The CDR3 spans 16 residues. Germline V gives CDR1 LNHDA, CDR2 SQIVND (reference sequence). Trimming cost V 5 bases and J 0 bases, with 14 bases left between them. The CDR3 loop is CASSSLTLSSGNTIYF. The CDR3, as DNA: TGTGCCAGTAGTTCCCTGACACTGAGCTCTGGAAACACCATATATTTT.

The V gene is TRBV28, the J gene TRBJ2-5, with 11 bases identical to TRBD1. CDR3 length: 14 amino acids. V was clipped by 3 bases and J by 5 bases; unmatched bases: 2. Germline CDR1 is MDHEN and CDR2 is SYDVKM. The CDR3 bases are TGTGCCAGCAGTTTGGACAGGGGGCGCGAGACCCAGTACTTC. This gives the protein CASSLDRGRETQYF.

This clone was seen only a few times. A read error may account for a junction end that differs from germline. The chain links TRBV24-1 to TRBJ1-2; 7 bases are shared with TRBD1. CDR1 is KGHDR, CDR2 SFDVKD, per germline. This CDR3 has 18 amino acids. This CDR3 reads CATSVEAGRQGENCGYTF. CDR3 bases: TGTGCCACCAGTGTGGAAGCGGGGCGACAGGGTGAGAACTGTGGCTACACCTTC.

Of note for this clone: This CDR3 is also generated by other DNA sequences in the sample. The CDR3 bases are TGTGCCACTAGACTAGCGGGGGGGCGGGGCTACGAGCAGTACTTC. As protein: CATRLAGGRGYEQYF. The chain uses TRBV7-2 and TRBJ2-7, with 14 nucleotides matching TRBD2. The trim removed 10 bases at V and 3 bases at J, leaving 8 bases unmatched. CDR1 SGHTA and CDR2 FQGNSA come from the germline V gene. The CDR3 covers 15 residues.

This clone appeared a single time. This chain links TRBV23-1 with TRBJ1-5; D is perhaps TRBD1 (6 bases). TRBV23-1 is an open reading frame, and its role is uncertain. The CDR3 runs 17 residues. The V gene lost 4 bases and the J gene lost 0 bases, with 16 bases spanning the gap. Here the CDR3 reads CASSPPRDKYSNQPQHF. The CDR3, as DNA: TGCGCCAGCAGTCCTCCCAGGGACAAATATAGCAATCAGCCCCAGCATTTT.

CDR3 sequence reads: CASSQDSLDTEAFF. In nucleotides, the CDR3 is TGTGCCAGCAGCCAAGATTCCCTAGACACTGAAGCTTTCTTT. The chain recombines TRBV16 with TRBJ1-1; D is ambiguous. The V gene lost 2 bases and the J gene lost 3 bases, with 10 bases spanning the gap. This CDR3 is 14 amino acids long. CDR1 and CDR2 (germline): KGHSY, FQNENV.

This chain links TRBV6-5 with TRBJ2-2; D is unclear. Germline V gene lookup returns CDR1 MNHEY and CDR2 SVGAGI. This CDR3 has 15 amino acids. V lost 1 base to trimming and J lost 1 base, with 7 bases between them. The CDR3 is CASSYYPENTGELFF. The DNA for the CDR3 is TGTGCCAGCAGTTACTATCCAGAGAACACCGGGGAGCTGTTTTTT.

The rearrangement joins TRBV18 to TRBJ2-1; 7 bases match TRBD1. The V gene end was trimmed by 1 base and the J gene end by 3 bases; junction bases not matched to a gene: 3. CDR1 and CDR2 (germline): KGHSH, LQKENI. The CDR3 runs to 15 residues. The CDR3 DNA follows: TGTGCCAGCTCACCACAGGGACAGAGCTACAATGAGCAGTTCTTC. This codes for CASSPQGQSYNEQFF.

The rearrangement links TRBV5-1 to TRBJ2-5; TRBD2 agrees at 8 bases. V lost 5 bases to trimming and J lost 5 bases; unmatched junction nucleotides: 8. Germline V CDR1 and CDR2: SGHRS, YFSETQ. CDR3 length equals 14 residues. The CDR3 coding sequence is TGCGCCAGCAGACTTGAGCGGGAGTATGAGACCCAGTACTTC. Its translation: CASRLEREYETQYF.

V gene TRBV2 combines with J gene TRBJ1-1; possible D gene TRBD1, 5 bases. Germline V gene sequence: CDR1 SNHLY, CDR2 FYNNEI. This CDR3 is 17 amino acids long. Deletions cut 3 bases from V and 4 bases from J, with 21 bases between. For the CDR3, the DNA is TGTGCCAGCAGTGATGGCGGGGTCAGGGATTTTTCCACTGAAGCTTTCTTT. It yields the protein CASSDGGVRDFSTEAFF.